This T cell receptor beta chain was sequenced in a study of control samples from healthy donors and cancer patients. The CDR3 extends over 14 amino acids. Germline CDR1 SGHRS, CDR2 YFSETQ. Germline trimming cut 0 bases from V and 4 bases from J; bases unmatched to any gene: 0. Here immunoSEQ multiplex PCR was the method, and the copy in TCRdb shows in-frame clones only, minus some. The table shows about 95,000 clones, with approximately 90% occurring only once. This clonotype was sampled from a woman in her 70s in good health. Sequencing was performed on blood. The J gene is TRBJ2-3, the V gene TRBV5-1, with 9 bases lining up with TRBD1. As DNA, the CDR3 is TGCGCCAGCAGCTTGGGACAGGGGGCAGATACGCAGTATTTT. It specifies CASSLGQGADTQYF.